This T cell receptor beta chain was sequenced for a study of T cells in Graves' hyperthyroidism and ophthalmopathy. In germline, CDR1 is LNHNV, CDR2 YYDKDF (reference sequence). V lost 0 bases and J 7 bases, leaving 15 bases between the germline ends. This CDR3 has 15 amino acids. RNA transcripts gave rise to amplified TCR beta CDR3 regions. With the HTBI primer set, the TCR CDR3 went through a first round of RT-PCR. A single record per CDR3 protein comes from TCRdb applying MiXCR to the multiplex PCR reads. The sample includes about half a million distinct CDR3 sequences, roughly a quarter seen only once; the top ten take about 11%. This clonotype was observed at least ten times.

Sequencing was carried out using blood. This rearrangement joins TRBV15 to TRBJ1-1, with D possibly matching TRBD1 (6 bases). The receptor's source is a young woman with Graves' ophthalmopathy. The CDR3 reads CATSRDLQGVGEAFF. In nucleotides, the CDR3 is TGTGCCACCAGCAGAGATCTACAGGGAGTTGGTGAAGCTTTCTTT. Together with reference TRBV15 and TRBJ1-1, the CDR3 gives the full variable domain: DAMVIQNPRYQVTQFGKPVTLSCSQTLNHNVMYWYQQKSSQAPKLLFHYYDKDFNNEADTPDNFQSRRPNTSFCFLDIRSPGLGDTAMYLCATSRDLQGVGEAFFGQGTRLTVV.